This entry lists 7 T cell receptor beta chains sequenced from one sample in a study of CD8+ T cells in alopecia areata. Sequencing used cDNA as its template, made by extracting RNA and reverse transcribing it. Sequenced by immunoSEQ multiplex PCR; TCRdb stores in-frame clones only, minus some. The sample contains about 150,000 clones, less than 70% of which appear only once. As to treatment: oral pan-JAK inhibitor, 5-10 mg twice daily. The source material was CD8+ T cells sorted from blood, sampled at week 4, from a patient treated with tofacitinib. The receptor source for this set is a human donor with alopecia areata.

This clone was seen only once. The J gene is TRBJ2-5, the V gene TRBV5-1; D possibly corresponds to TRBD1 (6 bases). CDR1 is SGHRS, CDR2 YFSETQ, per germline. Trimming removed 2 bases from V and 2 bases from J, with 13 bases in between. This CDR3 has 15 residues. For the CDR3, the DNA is TGCGCCAGCAGCTTAAGTGCAGGGGTACAAGAGACCCAGTACTTC. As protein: CASSLSAGVQETQYF.

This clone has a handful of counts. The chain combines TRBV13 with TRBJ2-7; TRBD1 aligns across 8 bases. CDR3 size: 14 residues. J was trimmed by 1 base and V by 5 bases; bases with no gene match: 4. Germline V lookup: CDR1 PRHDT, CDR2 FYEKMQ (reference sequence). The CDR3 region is CASSLQGGSYEQYF. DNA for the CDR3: TGTGCCAGCAGCCTACAGGGGGGATCCTACGAGCAGTACTTC. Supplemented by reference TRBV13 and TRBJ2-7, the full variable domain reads AAGVIQSPRHLIKEKRETATLKCYPIPRHDTVYWYQQGPGQDPQFLISFYEKMQSDKGSIPDRFSAQQFSDYHSELNMSSLELGDSALYFCASSLQGGSYEQYFGPGTRLTVT.

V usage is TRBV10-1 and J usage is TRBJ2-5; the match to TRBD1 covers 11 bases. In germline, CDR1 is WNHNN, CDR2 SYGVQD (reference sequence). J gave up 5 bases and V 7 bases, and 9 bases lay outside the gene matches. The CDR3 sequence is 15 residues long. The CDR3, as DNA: TGCGCCAGCACCGGACGGACAGGGGGCCGGGAGACCCAGTACTTC. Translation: CASTGRTGGRETQYF.

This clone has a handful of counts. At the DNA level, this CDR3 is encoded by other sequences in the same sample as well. CDR3 DNA sequence: TGTGCCAGTACCGGGAACACTGAAGCTTTCTTT. Protein: CASTGNTEAFF. The chain combines TRBV19 with TRBJ1-1; D uncertain. The V end lost 7 bases, the J end lost 1 base, and 4 bases lay between the germline ends. This CDR3 is built from 11 residues. Germline V gene data show CDR1 as LNHDA and CDR2 as SQIVND (reference sequence).

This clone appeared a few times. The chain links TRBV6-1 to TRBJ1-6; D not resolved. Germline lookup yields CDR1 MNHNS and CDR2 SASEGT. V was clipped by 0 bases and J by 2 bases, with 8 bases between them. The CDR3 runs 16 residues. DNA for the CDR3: TGTGCCAGCAGTGAAGCGGTCGGAGCCTATAATTCACCCCTCCACTTT. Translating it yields CASSEAVGAYNSPLHF.

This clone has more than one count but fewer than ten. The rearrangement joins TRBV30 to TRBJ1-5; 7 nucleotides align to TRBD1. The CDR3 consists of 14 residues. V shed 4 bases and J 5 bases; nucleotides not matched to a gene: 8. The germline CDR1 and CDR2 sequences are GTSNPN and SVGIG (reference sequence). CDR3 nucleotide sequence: TGTGCCTGGAAATCGGGGCAGGGGGATCAGCCCCAGCATTTT. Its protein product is CAWKSGQGDQPQHF.

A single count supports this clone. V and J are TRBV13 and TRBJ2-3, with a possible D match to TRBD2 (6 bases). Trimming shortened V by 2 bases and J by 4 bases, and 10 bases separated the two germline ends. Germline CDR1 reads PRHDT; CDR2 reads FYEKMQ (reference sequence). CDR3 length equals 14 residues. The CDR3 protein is CASSLKLAADTQYF. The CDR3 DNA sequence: TGTGCCAGCAGCTTAAAACTAGCTGCAGATACGCAGTATTTT. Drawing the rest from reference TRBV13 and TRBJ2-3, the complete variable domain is AAGVIQSPRHLIKEKRETATLKCYPIPRHDTVYWYQQGPGQDPQFLISFYEKMQSDKGSIPDRFSAQQFSDYHSELNMSSLELGDSALYFCASSLKLAADTQYFGPGTRLTVL.